One sample yielded the 25 T cell receptor beta chains listed below, sequenced in a study of blood T cell repertoires in COVID-19. The data were produced by immunoSEQ multiplex PCR, yet TCRdb's version contains in-frame clones alone and is incomplete. Of 200,000 to 250,000 clones listed, around 80% are singletons. The sequenced material came from peripheral blood. The receptors come from a human donor in a cohort sampled during active COVID-19.

The rearrangement joins TRBV7-6 to TRBJ1-1, with D unresolved. V lost 2 bases and J lost 1, with 5 bases in between. This CDR3 has 13 amino acids. Germline-derived CDR1 and CDR2 are SGHVS and FNYEAQ. This chain's CDR3 is CASSLKQNTEAFF. The CDR3 nucleotides read TGTGCCAGCAGCTTAAAACAGAACACTGAAGCTTTCTTT. Drawing the rest from reference TRBV7-6 and TRBJ1-1, the complete variable domain is GAGVSQSPRYKVTKRGQDVALRCDPISGHVSLYWYRQALGQGPEFLTYFNYEAQQDKSGLPNDRFSAERPEGSISTLTIQRTEQRDSAMYRCASSLKQNTEAFFGQGTRLTVV.

The chain uses TRBV28 and TRBJ1-3; D is perhaps TRBD1 (5 bases). V was trimmed by 6 bases and J by 0 bases, leaving 15 bases between them. The CDR3 contains 16 residues. Looked up from germline, CDR1 is MDHEN and CDR2 is SYDVKM. The CDR3 protein is CASSPDSVASGNTIYF. For the CDR3, the DNA is TGTGCCAGCAGCCCCGACAGCGTAGCCTCTGGAAACACCATATATTTT.

This clone was counted only a few times. This specimen includes other DNA sequences encoding the same CDR3. This chain connects TRBV5-1 to TRBJ1-1; D is uncertain. CDR1 SGHRS and CDR2 YFSETQ come from the germline V gene. The CDR3 is 13 residues long. V was cut by 2 bases and J by 1 base, with 6 bases left in between. The CDR3 protein is CASSLTANTEAFF. The CDR3 nucleotides are TGCGCCAGCAGCTTAACAGCGAACACTGAAGCTTTCTTT.

The gene calls are TRBV7-9 and TRBJ1-1; tentatively, D is TRBD1 (6 bases). Germline CDR1 and CDR2: SEHNR and FQNEAQ (reference sequence). V lost 7 bases and J 7 bases, leaving 16 bases between the germline ends. The CDR3 consists of 13 residues. The CDR3 DNA sequence: TGTGCCAGCATTCTAAGGGGGGGCGATGAAGCTTTCTTT. As protein: CASILRGGDEAFF.

This clone has more than one count but fewer than ten. The gene calls are TRBV7-2 and TRBJ1-5, with D uncertain. V lost 5 bases and J lost 0, with 11 bases in between. The CDR3 sequence is 15 residues long. Germline lookup yields CDR1 SGHTA and CDR2 FQGNSA. CDR3 loop: CASSHTAHSNQPQHF. CDR3 coding DNA: TGTGCCAGCAGCCACACAGCCCATAGCAATCAGCCCCAGCATTTT.

This chain uses TRBV2 with TRBJ1-6; 7 bases are a match to TRBD1. CDR1 is SNHLY and CDR2 is FYNNEI in the germline V gene. Germline trimming cut 10 bases from V and 7 bases from J; bases unmatched to any gene: 7. The CDR3 sequence is 13 residues long. The CDR3 nucleotides are TGTGCCACCAAAGGGACAGAAAATTCACCCCTCCACTTT. Translated, it gives CATKGTENSPLHF.

Notes on this clone: Other DNA sequences within the sample encode an identical CDR3. The J gene is TRBJ2-7, the V gene TRBV11-2; D gene ambiguous. This CDR3 is 14 amino acids long. CDR1 is SGHAT and CDR2 is FQNNGV in the germline V gene. Trimming left V 5 bases short and J 1 base short, with 12 bases between. The CDR3 spells CASSRTASSYEQYF. The CDR3 DNA reads TGTGCCAGCAGCCGAACTGCTTCGTCCTACGAGCAGTACTTC. Supplemented by reference TRBV11-2 and TRBJ2-7, the full variable domain reads EAGVAQSPRYKIIEKRQSVAFWCNPISGHATLYWYQQILGQGPKLLIQFQNNGVVDDSQLPKDRFSAERLKGVDSTLKIQPAKLEDSAVYLCASSRTASSYEQYFGPGTRLTVT.

The chain couples TRBV6-6 to TRBJ1-2; 8 bases line up with TRBD1. V was clipped by 0 bases and J by 7 bases; unmatched bases: 4. CDR1 and CDR2 (germline): MNHNY, SVGAGI (reference sequence). This CDR3 is built from 14 residues. CDR3 sequence reads: CASSYSGQGAGYTF. DNA of the CDR3: TGTGCCAGCAGTTACTCCGGACAGGGTGCTGGCTACACCTTC.

This clone was recorded a few times. The V call is TRBV5-4, the J call TRBJ1-2; TRBD1 aligns across 7 bases. This CDR3 spans 15 amino acids. After removal of 3 bases from V and 6 bases from J, the junction contained 11 bases not matched to a gene. CDR1 and CDR2 from the germline V gene are SGHNT and YYREEE (reference sequence). The CDR3 is CASSSQAGGLDGYTF. CDR3 nucleotides: TGTGCCAGCAGCTCCCAGGCAGGGGGACTTGATGGCTACACCTTC.

This chain links TRBV5-4 with TRBJ2-7, with D possibly matching TRBD1 (5 bases). Germline lookup yields CDR1 SGHNT and CDR2 YYREEE (reference sequence). V was pared by 1 base and J by 4 bases, with 15 bases between. CDR3 length: 15 amino acids. This chain's CDR3 is CASSLSPGLEYEQYF. The CDR3 DNA is TGTGCCAGCAGCTTGTCACCAGGGTTGGAGTACGAGCAGTACTTC.

The chain couples TRBV19 to TRBJ2-2; 7 bases map to TRBD1. The CDR3 is 15 amino acids. The ends lost 5 bases at V and 5 bases at J; junction bases unmatched: 8. Per germline, CDR1 LNHDA and CDR2 SQIVND (reference sequence). DNA of the CDR3: TGTGCCAGTAGTTCTGGGACAGAGACTACCGGGGAGCTGTTTTTT. Translation gives CASSSGTETTGELFF.

The chain couples TRBV6-4 to TRBJ1-1; D is unresolved. The CDR3 loop spans 13 amino acids. CDR1 and CDR2 from the germline V gene are MRHNA and SNTAGT. Trimming removed 2 bases from V and 6 bases from J, with 10 bases in between. The CDR3 sequence: CASSDVWGAEAFF. The DNA of the CDR3 is TGTGCCAGCAGTGACGTTTGGGGAGCTGAAGCTTTCTTT.

The genes are TRBV27 and TRBJ2-1; 13 bases map to TRBD2. V was clipped by 10 bases and J by 9 bases; unmatched bases: 9. CDR1 and CDR2 from the germline V gene are MNHEY and SMNVEV (reference sequence). This CDR3 contains 14 residues. The CDR3 bases are TGTGCCACCACAGGGACTAGCGGGAATGGTGAGCAGTTCTTC. Its translation: CATTGTSGNGEQFF.

The chain combines TRBV11-3 with TRBJ2-1; 7 nucleotides agree with TRBD1. Germline assignment: CDR1 SGHNT and CDR2 YENEEA. V shed 5 bases and J 5 bases; nucleotides not matched to a gene: 6. There are 14 residues in the CDR3. CDR3 nucleotide sequence: TGTGCCAGCAGCGACCGGGACAGCAACAATGAGCAGTTCTTC. This encodes CASSDRDSNNEQFF. Full variable domain (outside the CDR3, taken from reference TRBV11-3 and TRBJ2-1): EAGVVQSPRYKIIEKKQPVAFWCNPISGHNTLYWYLQNLGQGPELLIRYENEEAVDDSQLPKDRFSAERLKGVDSTLKIQPAELGDSAVYLCASSDRDSNNEQFFGPGTRLTVL.

The chain is built from TRBV7-8 and TRBJ2-7, with 8 nucleotides matching TRBD1. CDR3 length: 15 residues. With 7 bases clipped from V and 3 bases from J, the junction kept 11 bases outside the gene matches. Germline CDR1 SGHVS, CDR2 FQNEAQ. CDR3 residues: CASIQRTGSGYEQYF. For the CDR3, the DNA is TGTGCCAGCATCCAAAGGACAGGGTCGGGCTACGAGCAGTACTTC.

This chain joins TRBV7-3 and TRBJ2-1, with D perhaps TRBD1 (5 bases). V lost 0 bases and J 7 bases, leaving 16 bases between the germline ends. This CDR3 comprises 16 residues. The V gene's germline CDR1 is SGHTA and CDR2 FQGTGA. The CDR3 sequence is CASSLTPGLSLNEQFF. CDR3 bases: TGTGCCAGCAGCTTAACCCCAGGGCTGAGTCTAAATGAGCAGTTCTTC.

The chain uses TRBV18 and TRBJ2-7; a weak D match, TRBD2 (6 bases). V was trimmed by 6 bases and J by 5 bases, leaving 11 bases between them. In germline, CDR1 is KGHSH, CDR2 LQKENI. This CDR3 comprises 12 residues. The CDR3 bases are TGTGCCAGCTCGGAGGGCGGGGACGAGCAGTACTTC. It translates to CASSEGGDEQYF. The full variable domain, completed using reference TRBV18 and TRBJ2-7, is NAGVMQNPRHLVRRRGQEARLRCSPMKGHSHVYWYRQLPEEGLKFMVYLQKENIIDESGMPKERFSAEFPKEGPSILRIQQVVRGDSAAYFCASSEGGDEQYFGPGTRLTVT.

The gene calls are TRBV19 and TRBJ1-4; D might be TRBD1 (6 bases). The CDR3 length is 14 residues. The germline CDR1 and CDR2 sequences are LNHDA and SQIVND (reference sequence). Trimming cost V 6 bases and J 4 bases, with 12 bases left between them. CDR3 residues: CASSSGQINEKLFF. DNA for the CDR3: TGTGCCAGTAGCTCAGGACAGATTAATGAAAAACTGTTTTTT.

In this sample, this clone turned up a few times. The chain uses TRBV7-2 and TRBJ2-3; TRBD2 agrees at 8 bases. With 6 bases clipped from V and 3 bases from J, the junction kept 8 bases outside the gene matches. Germline CDR1 reads SGHTA; CDR2 reads FQGNSA. The CDR3 consists of 15 residues. The CDR3 DNA sequence: TGTGCCAGCAGGCCGGGGGAGCGGGAGACAGATACGCAGTATTTT. Translation: CASRPGERETDTQYF.

Points on this clone: Germline and junction disagree at one end, which may indicate a read error. The chain has TRBV3-1 (or the pseudogene TRBV3-2) and TRBJ1-3; the match to TRBD1 covers 7 bases. CDR3 length: 14 amino acids. Germline-derived CDR1 and CDR2 are LGHDT and YNNKEL (reference sequence). CDR3 coding DNA: TGTGCCAGCAGCCGGGACAGCTATGGAGACACCATATATTTT. Protein: CASSRDSYGDTIYF.

This clone showed up just once. This chain connects TRBV5-1 to TRBJ2-2; D perhaps matches TRBD1 (6 bases). Trimming cost V 2 bases and J 6 bases, with 20 bases left between them. The CDR3 totals 17 residues. Germline lookup yields CDR1 SGHRS and CDR2 YFSETQ. The DNA for the CDR3 is TGCGCCAGCAGCTTACCTCCAGCCTCACAGGGAGCCGGGGAGCTGTTTTTT. Residues: CASSLPPASQGAGELFF.

V is TRBV24-1 and J is TRBJ2-2; D gene ambiguous. CDR1 is KGHDR and CDR2 is SFDVKD in the germline V gene. This CDR3 spans 15 amino acids. The germline V and J ends were trimmed by 4 bases and 9 bases, with 17 bases remaining between them. Written as DNA, the CDR3 is TGTGCCACCAGTGACCCTGGGCGTCAGGTCCGGGAGCTGTTTTTT. As protein: CATSDPGRQVRELFF.

CDR3 sequence: CASSQEVLANSPLHF. As DNA, the CDR3 is TGCGCCAGCAGCCAGGAGGTTCTGGCTAATTCACCCCTCCACTTT. The J gene is TRBJ1-6, the V gene TRBV4-1; unclear D gene. This CDR3 spans 15 amino acids. V was trimmed by 3 bases and J by 6 bases, leaving 12 bases between them. The germline V gene encodes CDR1 MGHRA and CDR2 YSYEKL.

J is TRBJ2-5 and V is TRBV21-1; the DNA was not compared with TRBD2, the D call given in the table. TRBV21-1 is recorded as a pseudogene. The CDR3 has 17 residues. This chain's CDR3 is CASSKAGGRRPGETQYF. The CDR3 bases are TGTGCCAGCAGCAAAGCGGGGGGTAGGCGACCTGGGGAGACCCAGTACTTC.

CDR3 protein: CASSPMTGGYGYTF. The CDR3 coding sequence is TGTGCCAGCAGTCCAATGACAGGGGGATATGGCTACACCTTC. V and J are TRBV2 and TRBJ1-2; 9 nucleotides match TRBD1. With V trimmed by 5 bases and J by 5 bases, 6 bases remained unmatched. Germline lookup yields CDR1 SNHLY and CDR2 FYNNEI. This CDR3 has 14 residues.